The rows below give T cell receptor beta chains drawn from one sample of a study of technical replicates of blood from a handful of donors. This table comes from immunoSEQ multiplex PCR, and its TCRdb copy is limited to in-frame clones, with some not included. The sample records 40,000 to 60,000 clones, 90% to 95% being singletons. The sample was PBMCs. The origin of the receptors is a human donor in good health. Some clones in this sample may be carry-over from other donors' samples. Both conserved end residues are part of each CDR3. D genes are given only for firm matches. Clone size, where shown, is once, few, many, or a class for clones that have expanded.

v_call: TRBV29-1
clone_size: once
d_call: TRBD1
j_call: TRBJ1-2
cdr3_nt: TGCAGCGTTGAAGGGACAGGGCGCGGCTACACCTTC
cdr3_aa: CSVEGTGRGYTF

v_call: TRBV4-2
clone_size: -
d_call: TRBD1
j_call: TRBJ2-1
cdr3_nt: TGTGCCAGCAGCAACGGACAGGGGGCATACAATGAGCAGTTCTTC
cdr3_aa: CASSNGQGAYNEQFF

v_call: TRBV4-2
clone_size: -
d_call: TRBD2
j_call: TRBJ2-2
cdr3_nt: TGTGCCAGCAGCCCCGGCGGGGGAGCGAACACCGGGGAGCTGTTTTTT
cdr3_aa: CASSPGGGANTGELFF

v_call: TRBV7-9
clone_size: -
d_call: TRBD2
j_call: TRBJ2-2
cdr3_nt: TGTGCCAGCAGCTCCGAGCGGGATCAGAACACCGGGGAGCTGTTTTTT
cdr3_aa: CASSSERDQNTGELFF

v_call: TRBV7-6
clone_size: -
d_call: TRBD2
j_call: TRBJ2-3
cdr3_nt: TGTGCCAGCAGCTTAAGTCCGGGACTAGCGGCCACAGATACGCAGTATTTT
cdr3_aa: CASSLSPGLAATDTQYF

v_call: TRBV4-1
clone_size: few
d_call: TRBD1
j_call: TRBJ2-7
cdr3_nt: TGCGCCAGCAGCCAACCGACAGGGTCAACCTACGAGCAGTACTTC
cdr3_aa: CASSQPTGSTYEQYF

v_call: TRBV28
clone_size: few
d_call: TRBD2
j_call: TRBJ2-6
cdr3_nt: TGTGCCAGCAGGGAATCGGGGGGGTCTGGGGCCAACGTCCTGACTTTC
cdr3_aa: CASRESGGSGANVLTF

v_call: TRBV6-1
clone_size: -
d_call: -
j_call: TRBJ1-5
cdr3_nt: TGTGCCAGCAGTGAAGCGGGGACTAGGGAGCCCCAGCATTTT
cdr3_aa: CASSEAGTREPQHF

v_call: TRBV29-1
clone_size: -
d_call: -
j_call: TRBJ2-1
cdr3_nt: TGCAGCGTTGATCCGGACTATCGGGATGAGCAGTTCTTC
cdr3_aa: CSVDPDYRDEQFF

v_call: TRBV6-4
clone_size: -
d_call: TRBD2
j_call: TRBJ2-1
cdr3_nt: TGTGCCAGCACGAAGGGGACTAGCGGGAGAAAATTCGATGAGCAGTTCTTC
cdr3_aa: CASTKGTSGRKFDEQFF

v_call: TRBV2
clone_size: -
d_call: -
j_call: TRBJ1-1
cdr3_nt: TGTGCCAGCAGTGGCCCCGGGACGGGAGGGGAGAACACTGAAGCTTTCTTT
cdr3_aa: CASSGPGTGGENTEAFF

v_call: TRBV4-3
clone_size: few
d_call: -
j_call: TRBJ2-7
cdr3_nt: TGCGCCAGCAGCCAAGTAATTGCCGACAGCTACGAGCAGTACTTC
cdr3_aa: CASSQVIADSYEQYF

v_call: TRBV4-2
clone_size: once
d_call: TRBD1
j_call: TRBJ1-2
cdr3_nt: TGTGCCAGCAGCCCTAACCCGGACAGGCCGGACTACACCTTC
cdr3_aa: CASSPNPDRPDYTF

v_call: TRBV7-8
clone_size: -
d_call: -
j_call: TRBJ1-2
cdr3_nt: TGTGCCAGCAGCTCCTCAGGGGTCTATGGCTACACCTTC
cdr3_aa: CASSSSGVYGYTF

v_call: TRBV10-3
clone_size: -
d_call: -
j_call: TRBJ2-5
cdr3_nt: TGTGCCATCATTTGGCGGTACCAAGAGACCCAGTACTTC
cdr3_aa: CAIIWRYQETQYF

v_call: TRBV5-6
clone_size: -
d_call: -
j_call: TRBJ1-2
cdr3_nt: TGTGCCAGCAGCTGGACGTCGGGGGAGAGGGATGGCTACACCTTC
cdr3_aa: CASSWTSGERDGYTF

v_call: TRBV4-2
clone_size: -
d_call: TRBD2
j_call: TRBJ2-3
cdr3_nt: TGTGCCAGCAGCAATCACGGGGGGAAAATTTCTAGCACAGATACGCAGTATTTT
cdr3_aa: CASSNHGGKISSTDTQYF

v_call: TRBV6-4
clone_size: once
d_call: TRBD2
j_call: TRBJ2-1
cdr3_nt: TGTGCCAGCAGTGACTTCCTTAAACTAGCGGAACACAATGAGCAGTTCTTC
cdr3_aa: CASSDFLKLAEHNEQFF

v_call: TRBV4-1
clone_size: -
d_call: -
j_call: TRBJ2-3
cdr3_nt: TGCGCCAGCACCGGGGACATCGGGACAGATACGCAGTATTTT
cdr3_aa: CASTGDIGTDTQYF

v_call: TRBV7-8
clone_size: -
d_call: -
j_call: TRBJ2-3
cdr3_nt: TGTGCCAGCAGCCTCGACCGGGGCACAGATACGCAGTATTTT
cdr3_aa: CASSLDRGTDTQYF

v_call: TRBV18
clone_size: -
d_call: TRBD2
j_call: TRBJ2-7
cdr3_nt: TGTGCCAGCTCAAGGAGCGGGAGCTCCTACGAGCAGTACTTC
cdr3_aa: CASSRSGSSYEQYF

v_call: TRBV30
clone_size: -
d_call: -
j_call: TRBJ2-7
cdr3_nt: TGTGCCTGGAGTGTTCGGTTACCATTTTCCTACGAGCAGTACTTC
cdr3_aa: CAWSVRLPFSYEQYF

v_call: TRBV6-5
clone_size: -
d_call: TRBD1
j_call: TRBJ1-1
cdr3_nt: TGTGCCAGCAGTTACCAGGGACAGGGACATACTGAAGCTTTCTTT
cdr3_aa: CASSYQGQGHTEAFF

v_call: TRBV5-1
clone_size: -
d_call: TRBD1
j_call: TRBJ1-2
cdr3_nt: TGCGCCAGCAGCTTGCAACAGGGGTATGGCTACACCTTC
cdr3_aa: CASSLQQGYGYTF

v_call: TRBV7-3
clone_size: -
d_call: -
j_call: TRBJ1-1
cdr3_nt: TGTGCCAGCAGCTCCCGGAGGAACACTGAAGCTTTCTTT
cdr3_aa: CASSSRRNTEAFF

v_call: TRBV5-6
clone_size: -
d_call: TRBD1
j_call: TRBJ2-3
cdr3_nt: TGTGCCAGCAGCTGGACAGGGAGCACAGATACGCAGTATTTT
cdr3_aa: CASSWTGSTDTQYF

v_call: TRBV13
clone_size: -
d_call: -
j_call: TRBJ1-6
cdr3_nt: TGTGCCAGCAGCTTTGGTTGGAGCTCCTATAATTCACCCCTCCACTTT
cdr3_aa: CASSFGWSSYNSPLHF

v_call: TRBV6-5
clone_size: -
d_call: -
j_call: TRBJ2-7
cdr3_nt: TGTGCCAGCAGCCCAGGGCCCTACGAGCAGTACTTC
cdr3_aa: CASSPGPYEQYF

v_call: TRBV9
clone_size: -
d_call: -
j_call: TRBJ2-7
cdr3_nt: TGTGCCAGCAGCGCCGACAGTAAGGTTAGGGAGCAGTACTTC
cdr3_aa: CASSADSKVREQYF

v_call: TRBV5-8
clone_size: once
d_call: -
j_call: TRBJ1-6
cdr3_nt: TGTGCCAGCACTCCAAGACCTAGTGCGAATTCACCCCTCCACTTT
cdr3_aa: CASTPRPSANSPLHF

v_call: TRBV6-5
clone_size: -
d_call: -
j_call: TRBJ2-3
cdr3_nt: TGTGCCAGCAGAGGGACCCGGGGAGGAGGACAGTATTTT
cdr3_aa: CASRGTRGGGQYF

v_call: TRBV11-1
clone_size: -
d_call: TRBD2
j_call: TRBJ2-7
cdr3_nt: TGTGCCAGCAGCTTGCCTGGGACTAGCGGGTCCTCCTACGAGCAGTACTTC
cdr3_aa: CASSLPGTSGSSYEQYF

v_call: TRBV2
clone_size: -
d_call: TRBD1
j_call: TRBJ1-5
cdr3_nt: TGTGCCAGCAGTGAGACAGGGAGAACTTATAGCAATCAGCCCCAGCATTTT
cdr3_aa: CASSETGRTYSNQPQHF

v_call: TRBV6-4
clone_size: -
d_call: -
j_call: TRBJ2-2
cdr3_nt: TGTGCCAGCAGTCCTAGCCCGGGGACCGGGGAGCTGTTTTTT
cdr3_aa: CASSPSPGTGELFF

v_call: TRBV7-2
clone_size: once
d_call: -
j_call: TRBJ2-5
cdr3_nt: TGTGCCAGCAGCTCAGGAAAAGAGACCCAGTACTTC
cdr3_aa: CASSSGKETQYF

v_call: TRBV7-2
clone_size: -
d_call: -
j_call: TRBJ1-2
cdr3_nt: TGTGCCAGCAGCTTCGCCTACGGCTACACCTTC
cdr3_aa: CASSFAYGYTF

v_call: TRBV5-1
clone_size: -
d_call: TRBD1
j_call: TRBJ2-2
cdr3_nt: TGCGCCAGCAGGACGGGACAGGAACTAACCGGGGAGCTGTTTTTT
cdr3_aa: CASRTGQELTGELFF

v_call: TRBV23-1
clone_size: -
d_call: -
j_call: TRBJ1-5
cdr3_nt: TGCGCCAGCAGTCAGCGGGGTCTTCAGCCCCAGCATTTT
cdr3_aa: CASSQRGLQPQHF

v_call: TRBV18
clone_size: -
d_call: TRBD2
j_call: TRBJ2-7
cdr3_nt: TGTGCCAGCACCGTAACTAGCGGACCCTACGAGCAGTACTTC
cdr3_aa: CASTVTSGPYEQYF

v_call: TRBV14
clone_size: -
d_call: TRBD1
j_call: TRBJ2-4
cdr3_nt: TGTGCCAGCAGCCCACAGGGGGCGTGGAACATTCAGTACTTC
cdr3_aa: CASSPQGAWNIQYF

v_call: TRBV7-3
clone_size: -
d_call: TRBD2
j_call: TRBJ2-1
cdr3_nt: TGTGCCAGCAGCTTAATGGCTAGCGGGAAAGCCTACAATGAGCAGTTCTTC
cdr3_aa: CASSLMASGKAYNEQFF

v_call: TRBV10-2
clone_size: -
d_call: TRBD2
j_call: TRBJ2-1
cdr3_nt: TGCGCCAGCAGGAGGGTCACTAGCGGGACTTGGGGCTCCTACAATGAGCAGTTCTTC
cdr3_aa: CASRRVTSGTWGSYNEQFF

v_call: TRBV10-3
clone_size: once
d_call: -
j_call: TRBJ2-1
cdr3_nt: TGTGCCATCAGTGAGTCTAAAGGTCTAGCGTCCGGTGAGCAGTTCTTC
cdr3_aa: CAISESKGLASGEQFF

v_call: TRBV29-1
clone_size: -
d_call: -
j_call: TRBJ1-2
cdr3_nt: TGCAGCACGTTAGCTCAGGGCTATGGCTACACCTTC
cdr3_aa: CSTLAQGYGYTF

v_call: TRBV28
clone_size: -
d_call: TRBD2
j_call: TRBJ2-1
cdr3_nt: TGTGCCAGCAGCCTAGGGCTAGCGGCCGAGCAGTTCTTC
cdr3_aa: CASSLGLAAEQFF

v_call: TRBV9
clone_size: -
d_call: TRBD2
j_call: TRBJ2-3
cdr3_nt: TGTGCCAGCAGCGTAGCTAGCGGGAGGACGAGCACAGATACGCAGTATTTT
cdr3_aa: CASSVASGRTSTDTQYF

v_call: TRBV5-5
clone_size: -
d_call: TRBD1
j_call: TRBJ1-1
cdr3_nt: TGTGCCAGCAGCTTAACAACAACAGGGGCGGGGGCTTTCTTT
cdr3_aa: CASSLTTTGAGAFF

v_call: TRBV2
clone_size: few
d_call: -
j_call: TRBJ2-3
cdr3_nt: TGTGCCAGCAGACTTCAGGGGCCCGTCACAGATACGCAGTATTTT
cdr3_aa: CASRLQGPVTDTQYF

v_call: TRBV15
clone_size: -
d_call: TRBD1
j_call: TRBJ2-1
cdr3_nt: TGTGCCACCAGCAGAGAGGGACAGGGCTCAAGAAGGAATGAGCAGTTCTTC
cdr3_aa: CATSREGQGSRRNEQFF

v_call: TRBV7-8
clone_size: -
d_call: -
j_call: TRBJ1-5
cdr3_nt: TGTGCCAGCAGCGCACAGCAATATAGCAATCAGCCCCAGCATTTT
cdr3_aa: CASSAQQYSNQPQHF

v_call: TRBV6-1
clone_size: few
d_call: TRBD1
j_call: TRBJ1-2
cdr3_nt: TGTGCCAGCAGTTTACTAGACAGGGTTGGTGGCTACACCTTC
cdr3_aa: CASSLLDRVGGYTF

v_call: TRBV4-3
clone_size: -
d_call: TRBD1
j_call: TRBJ1-1
cdr3_nt: TGCGCCAGCAGCCGCAGACAGGGGGGGATGAACACTGAAGCTTTCTTT
cdr3_aa: CASSRRQGGMNTEAFF

v_call: TRBV7-6
clone_size: -
d_call: -
j_call: TRBJ2-5
cdr3_nt: TGTGCCAGCAGCCGGGACACAACCGAAGAGACCCAGTACTTC
cdr3_aa: CASSRDTTEETQYF

v_call: TRBV7-9
clone_size: -
d_call: TRBD2
j_call: TRBJ2-7
cdr3_nt: TGTGCCAGCAGCTGGGATGGGGGGGAATCCTACGAGCAGTACTTC
cdr3_aa: CASSWDGGESYEQYF

v_call: TRBV12-5
clone_size: -
d_call: -
j_call: TRBJ2-5
cdr3_nt: TGTGCTAGTGGTTCGGGGGACAGTGAAGAGACCCAGTACTTC
cdr3_aa: CASGSGDSEETQYF

v_call: TRBV7-9
clone_size: -
d_call: TRBD1
j_call: TRBJ1-4
cdr3_nt: TGTGCCAGCAGCCCCTACTTACAGGGGGGAAAACTGTTTTTT
cdr3_aa: CASSPYLQGGKLFF

v_call: TRBV7-8
clone_size: -
d_call: -
j_call: TRBJ1-2
cdr3_nt: TGTGCCAGCAGCTTCGGCAGGGGAAGGTATGGCTACACCTTC
cdr3_aa: CASSFGRGRYGYTF

v_call: TRBV11-1
clone_size: -
d_call: TRBD2
j_call: TRBJ2-7
cdr3_nt: TGTGCCAGCAGCGCCCAATCCGGGACTAGCGGGAGTCACGAGCAGTACTTC
cdr3_aa: CASSAQSGTSGSHEQYF

v_call: TRBV12-5
clone_size: once
d_call: -
j_call: TRBJ2-3
cdr3_nt: TGTGCTAGTGGTTCCGGTCGGGATACGCAGTATTTT
cdr3_aa: CASGSGRDTQYF

v_call: TRBV19
clone_size: -
d_call: -
j_call: TRBJ1-1
cdr3_nt: TGTGCCAGTAGTATAGTCGACACCCCTGAAGCTTTCTTT
cdr3_aa: CASSIVDTPEAFF